This passage covers 12 T cell receptor beta chains from one sample sequenced in a study of OX40 agonist ivuxolimab in advanced cancers. The data were produced by immunoSEQ multiplex PCR, yet TCRdb's version contains in-frame clones alone and is incomplete. The sample lists about 21,000 clones; 85% were seen once. The specimen was CD4+ or CD8+ T cells sorted from blood, collected in a trial of the OX40 agonist ivuxolimab. Receptor source: an adult with an advanced solid tumor such as melanoma, head and neck, liver or kidney cancer.

The gene calls are TRBV6-1 and TRBJ1-6, with TRBD1 as a possible D gene (5 bases). This CDR3 is 15 amino acids long. The V gene lost 3 bases and the J gene lost 5 bases, with 11 bases spanning the gap. CDR1 is MNHNS, CDR2 SASEGT, per germline. The CDR3 spells CASSERDGHNSPLHF. DNA of the CDR3: TGTGCCAGCAGTGAGAGGGACGGCCATAATTCACCCCTCCACTTT.

The chain carries TRBV6-4 and TRBJ1-2; 7 bases are shared with TRBD1. V shed 10 bases and J 7 bases; nucleotides not matched to a gene: 6. CDR1 is MRHNA and CDR2 is SNTAGT in the germline V gene. This CDR3 contains 11 residues. CDR3 loop: CATRNRGGYTF. The DNA of the CDR3 is TGTGCCACCCGGAACAGGGGTGGCTACACCTTC.

The genes are TRBV27 and TRBJ2-2; D is unresolved. There are 19 residues in the CDR3. V lost 6 bases to trimming and J lost 4 bases, with 27 bases between them. CDR1 and CDR2 (germline): MNHEY, SMNVEV (reference sequence). The CDR3 DNA sequence: TGTGCCAGCAGCCGGCCGCCTTTCCCTTTACTACGAGGCACCGGGGAGCTGTTTTTT. Its translation is CASSRPPFPLLRGTGELFF.

The chain recombines TRBV19 with TRBJ1-1; the D gene is possibly TRBD1 (6 bases). The CDR3 is 17 amino acids. V was pared by 3 bases and J by 3 bases, with 20 bases between. Germline V gene sequence: CDR1 LNHDA, CDR2 SQIVND (reference sequence). The CDR3 DNA reads as TGTGCCAGTAGTATTCTACAGGGAAGACTGGGGGACACTGAAGCTTTCTTT. Translated: CASSILQGRLGDTEAFF.

In DNA form, the CDR3 reads TGTGCCAGTAGTACGGGCGATGGGCAGTACTTC. This sequence encodes CASSTGDGQYF. The chain is built from TRBV19 and TRBJ2-7; no clear D gene. CDR1 is LNHDA and CDR2 is SQIVND in the germline V gene (reference sequence). The CDR3 has 11 residues. Trimming cost V 4 bases and J 9 bases, with 10 bases left between them.

This clone was seen once. The sample contains more than one DNA sequence encoding this CDR3. In nucleotides, the CDR3 is TGTGCCAGCAGTTACTCAGGGGGAGGCTACGAGCAGTACTTC. This translates into CASSYSGGGYEQYF. The chain carries TRBV6-5 and TRBJ2-7, with D perhaps assigned TRBD1 or TRBD2 (6 bases each). Germline lookup yields CDR1 MNHEY and CDR2 SVGAGI. V lost 0 bases and J 3 bases, leaving 9 bases between the germline ends. This CDR3 contains 14 residues.

This chain connects TRBV7-9 to TRBJ1-6, with 10 nucleotides matching TRBD1. Trimming removed 3 bases from V and 8 bases from J; junction bases left unmatched: 1. CDR1 and CDR2 (germline): SEHNR, FQNEAQ (reference sequence). This CDR3 region has 14 residues. The CDR3 is CASSFGTGDSPLHF. Written as DNA, the CDR3 is TGTGCCAGCAGCTTTGGGACAGGGGATTCACCCCTCCACTTT.

The rearrangement joins TRBV7-9 to TRBJ1-2; D not resolved. V was cut by 5 bases and J by 6 bases, with 22 bases left in between. This CDR3 comprises 16 residues. The germline CDR1 and CDR2 sequences are SEHNR and FQNEAQ (reference sequence). Here the CDR3 DNA reads TGTGCCAGCAGCCTAGAAGTGGACGTTCGTAGGGATGGCTACACCTTC. Amino acid sequence: CASSLEVDVRRDGYTF.

The chain combines TRBV7-9 with TRBJ1-5; perhaps TRBD1 as D (6 bases). This CDR3 comprises 15 residues. Between the trimmed V and J ends, which lost 1 base and 5 bases, there was a span of 12 bases. Germline assignment: CDR1 SEHNR and CDR2 FQNEAQ (reference sequence). The CDR3 DNA follows: TGTGCCAGCAGCTTAGAAGGGGGTTCGGATCAGCCCCAGCATTTT. Protein sequence: CASSLEGGSDQPQHF.

The chain employs TRBV13 and TRBJ1-1; maybe TRBD1 (6 bases). Looked up from germline, CDR1 is PRHDT and CDR2 is FYEKMQ (reference sequence). Deletions cut 3 bases from V and 1 base from J, with 9 bases between. The CDR3 spans 14 residues. The CDR3, as DNA: TGTGCCAGCAGCTTGCGGGGGCAGAACACTGAAGCTTTCTTT. This sequence encodes CASSLRGQNTEAFF.

The gene calls are TRBV7-9 and TRBJ2-7; 9 bases are shared with TRBD1. The CDR3 is made up of 17 amino acids. Germline CDR1 is SEHNR and CDR2 is FQNEAQ (reference sequence). The J segment lost 6 bases and the V segment lost 5 bases, leaving 17 bases of the junction unmatched. CDR3 region: CASSGRQGQGALFEQYF. In nucleotides, the CDR3 is TGTGCCAGCAGCGGTAGACAGGGACAGGGAGCGTTGTTCGAGCAGTACTTC.

This clone occurred once. The rearrangement links TRBV27 to TRBJ2-2; D ambiguous. This CDR3 is 13 amino acids long. CDR1 and CDR2 (germline): MNHEY, SMNVEV (reference sequence). Trimming pared 8 bases from V and 1 base from J, leaving 8 bases between. Written as DNA, the CDR3 is TGTGCCAGCGGGTACAGGAACACCGGGGAGCTGTTTTTT. Translated, it gives CASGYRNTGELFF.